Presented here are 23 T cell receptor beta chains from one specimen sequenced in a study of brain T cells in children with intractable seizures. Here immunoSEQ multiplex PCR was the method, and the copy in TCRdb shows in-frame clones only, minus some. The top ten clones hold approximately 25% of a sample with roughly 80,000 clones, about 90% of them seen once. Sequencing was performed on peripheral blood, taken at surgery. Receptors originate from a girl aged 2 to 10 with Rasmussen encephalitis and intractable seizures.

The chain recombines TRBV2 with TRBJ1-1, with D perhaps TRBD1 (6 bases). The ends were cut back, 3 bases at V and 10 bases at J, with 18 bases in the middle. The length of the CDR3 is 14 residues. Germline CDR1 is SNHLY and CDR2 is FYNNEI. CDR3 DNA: TGTGCCAGCAGTGATCCCGGACAGACCCTACGAGCTTTCTTT. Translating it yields CASSDPGQTLRAFF.

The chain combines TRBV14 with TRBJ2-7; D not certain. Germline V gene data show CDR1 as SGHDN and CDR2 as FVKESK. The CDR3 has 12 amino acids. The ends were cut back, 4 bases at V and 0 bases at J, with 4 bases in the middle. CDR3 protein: CASSRDSYEQYF. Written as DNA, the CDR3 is TGTGCCAGCAGCCGGGACTCCTACGAGCAGTACTTC.

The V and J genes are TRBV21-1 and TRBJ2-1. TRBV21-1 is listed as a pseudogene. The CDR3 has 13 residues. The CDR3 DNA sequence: TGTGCTTGGGGTCGGGCATCCCGAAGGGAGCAGTTCTTC. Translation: CAWGRASRREQFF.

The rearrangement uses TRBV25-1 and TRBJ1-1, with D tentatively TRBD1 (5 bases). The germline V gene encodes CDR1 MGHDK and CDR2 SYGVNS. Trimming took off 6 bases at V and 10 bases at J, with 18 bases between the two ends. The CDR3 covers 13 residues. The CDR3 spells CASSPITGIGAFF. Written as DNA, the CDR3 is TGTGCCAGCAGCCCTATAACAGGAATTGGAGCTTTCTTT.

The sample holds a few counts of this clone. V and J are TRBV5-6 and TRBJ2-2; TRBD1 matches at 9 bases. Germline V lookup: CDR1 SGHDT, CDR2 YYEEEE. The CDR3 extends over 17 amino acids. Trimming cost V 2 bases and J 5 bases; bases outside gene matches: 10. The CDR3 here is CASSLRVGTGKTGELFF. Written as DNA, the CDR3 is TGTGCCAGCAGCTTAAGGGTTGGGACAGGGAAGACCGGGGAGCTGTTTTTT.

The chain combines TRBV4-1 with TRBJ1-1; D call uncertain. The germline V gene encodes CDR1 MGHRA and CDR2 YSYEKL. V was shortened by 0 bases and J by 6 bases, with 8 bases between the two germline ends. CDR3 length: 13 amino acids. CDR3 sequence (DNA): TGCGCCAGCAGCCAAGATTCCCTGGCTGAAGCTTTCTTT. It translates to CASSQDSLAEAFF.

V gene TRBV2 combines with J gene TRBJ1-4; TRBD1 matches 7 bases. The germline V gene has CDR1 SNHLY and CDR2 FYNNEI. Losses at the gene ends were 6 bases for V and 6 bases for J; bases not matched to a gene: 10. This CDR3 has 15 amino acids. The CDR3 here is CASRGFTGAYEKLFF. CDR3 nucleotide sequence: TGTGCCAGCAGAGGATTCACAGGGGCATATGAAAAACTGTTTTTT.

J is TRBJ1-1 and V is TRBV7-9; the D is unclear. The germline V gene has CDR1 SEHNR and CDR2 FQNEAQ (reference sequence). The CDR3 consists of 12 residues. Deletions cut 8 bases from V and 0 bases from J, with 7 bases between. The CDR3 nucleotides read TGTGCCAGCGAAGGGATGAACACTGAAGCTTTCTTT. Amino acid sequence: CASEGMNTEAFF.

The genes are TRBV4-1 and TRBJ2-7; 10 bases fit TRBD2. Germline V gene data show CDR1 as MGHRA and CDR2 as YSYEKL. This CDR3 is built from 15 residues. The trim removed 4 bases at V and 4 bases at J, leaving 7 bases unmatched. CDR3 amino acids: CASSLRAGGPYEQYF. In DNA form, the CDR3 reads TGCGCCAGCAGCCTCCGAGCGGGAGGGCCGTACGAGCAGTACTTC.

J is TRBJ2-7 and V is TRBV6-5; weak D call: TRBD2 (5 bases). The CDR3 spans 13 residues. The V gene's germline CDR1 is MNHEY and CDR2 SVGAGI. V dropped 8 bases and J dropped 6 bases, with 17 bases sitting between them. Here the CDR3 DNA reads TGTGCCAGCGGGCGCTACGGGGAGAGCGAGCAGTACTTC. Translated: CASGRYGESEQYF.

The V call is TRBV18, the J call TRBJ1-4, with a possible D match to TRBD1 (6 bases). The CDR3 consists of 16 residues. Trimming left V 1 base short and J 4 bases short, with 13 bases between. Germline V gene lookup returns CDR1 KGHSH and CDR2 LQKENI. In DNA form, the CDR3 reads TGTGCCAGCTCACCACGAAGGGCCAGGGGTAATGAAAAACTGTTTTTT. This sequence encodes CASSPRRARGNEKLFF.

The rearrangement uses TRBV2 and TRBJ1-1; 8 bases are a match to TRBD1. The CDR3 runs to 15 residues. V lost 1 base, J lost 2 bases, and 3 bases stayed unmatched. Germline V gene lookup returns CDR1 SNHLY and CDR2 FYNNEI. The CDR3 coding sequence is TGTGCCAGCAGTGAAGGCACAGGGGGAAACACTGAAGCTTTCTTT. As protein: CASSEGTGGNTEAFF.

The CDR3 DNA is TGTGCCAGCAGCGTAGGGATGTGGACTGAAGCTTTCTTT. Translation: CASSVGMWTEAFF. V usage is TRBV9 and J usage is TRBJ1-1; D gene ambiguous. Trimming shortened V by 0 bases and J by 5 bases, and 8 bases separated the two germline ends. The CDR3 loop spans 13 amino acids. The germline V gene has CDR1 SGDLS and CDR2 YYNGEE.

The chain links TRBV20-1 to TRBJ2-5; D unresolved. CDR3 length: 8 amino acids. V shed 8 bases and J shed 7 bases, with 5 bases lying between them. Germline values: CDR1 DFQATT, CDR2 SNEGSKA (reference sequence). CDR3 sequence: CSLGTQYF. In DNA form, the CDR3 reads TGCAGTTTGGGGACCCAGTACTTC.

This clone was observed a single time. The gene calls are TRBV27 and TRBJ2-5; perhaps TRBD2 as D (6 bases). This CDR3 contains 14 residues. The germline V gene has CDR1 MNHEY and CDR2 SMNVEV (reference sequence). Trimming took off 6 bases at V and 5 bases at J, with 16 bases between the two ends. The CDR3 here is CASSLAAGRETQYF. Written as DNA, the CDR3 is TGTGCCAGCAGCTTAGCGGCTGGGCGGGAGACCCAGTACTTC.

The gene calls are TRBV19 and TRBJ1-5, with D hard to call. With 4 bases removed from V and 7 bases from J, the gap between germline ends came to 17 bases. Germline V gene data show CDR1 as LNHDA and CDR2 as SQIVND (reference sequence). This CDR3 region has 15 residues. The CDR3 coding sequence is TGTGCCAGTAGTAGGGCTGAAGGTAATGGGCAGCCCCAGCATTTT. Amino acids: CASSRAEGNGQPQHF.

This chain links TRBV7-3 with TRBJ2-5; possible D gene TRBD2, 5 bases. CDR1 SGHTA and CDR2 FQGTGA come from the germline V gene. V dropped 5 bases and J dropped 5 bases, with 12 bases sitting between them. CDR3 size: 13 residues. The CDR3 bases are TGTGCCAGCAGCCCCAGCCCGGGGGAGACCCAGTACTTC. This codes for CASSPSPGETQYF.

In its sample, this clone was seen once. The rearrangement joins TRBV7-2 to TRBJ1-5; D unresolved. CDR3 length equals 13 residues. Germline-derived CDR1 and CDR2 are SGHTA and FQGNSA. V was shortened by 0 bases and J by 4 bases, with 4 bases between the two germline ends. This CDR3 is CASSLAWNQPQHF. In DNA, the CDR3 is TGTGCCAGCAGCTTAGCCTGGAATCAGCCCCAGCATTTT.

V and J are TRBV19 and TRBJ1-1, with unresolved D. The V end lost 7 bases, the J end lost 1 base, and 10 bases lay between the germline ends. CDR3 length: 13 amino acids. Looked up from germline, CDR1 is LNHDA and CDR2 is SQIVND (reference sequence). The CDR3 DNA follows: TGTGCCAGTAACCCAGTACAGAACACTGAAGCTTTCTTT. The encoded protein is CASNPVQNTEAFF.

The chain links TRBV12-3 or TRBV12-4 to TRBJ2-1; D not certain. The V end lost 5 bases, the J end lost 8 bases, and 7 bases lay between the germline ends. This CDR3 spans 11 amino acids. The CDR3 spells CASSPSYEQFF. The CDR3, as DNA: TGTGCCAGCAGTCCCTCCTATGAGCAGTTCTTC.

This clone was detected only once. CDR3 loop: CASSFDRGYGYTF. CDR3 in DNA: TGTGCCAGCAGCTTTGACAGGGGATATGGCTACACCTTC. The chain carries TRBV5-4 and TRBJ1-2; 8 bases agree with TRBD1. This CDR3 has 13 amino acids. Germline CDR1 SGHNT, CDR2 YYREEE (reference sequence). V dropped 2 bases and J dropped 5; count of bases not matched to a gene: 2.

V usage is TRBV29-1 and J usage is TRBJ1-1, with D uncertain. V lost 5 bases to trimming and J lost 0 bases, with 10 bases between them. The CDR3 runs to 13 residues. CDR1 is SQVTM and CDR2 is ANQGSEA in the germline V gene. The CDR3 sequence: CSVTLIMNTEAFF. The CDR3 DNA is TGCAGCGTTACTCTTATCATGAACACTGAAGCTTTCTTT.

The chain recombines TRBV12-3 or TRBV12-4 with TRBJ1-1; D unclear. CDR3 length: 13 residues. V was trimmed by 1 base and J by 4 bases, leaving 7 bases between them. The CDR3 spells CASSLGVGTEAFF. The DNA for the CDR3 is TGTGCCAGCAGTTTAGGGGTGGGCACTGAAGCTTTCTTT.